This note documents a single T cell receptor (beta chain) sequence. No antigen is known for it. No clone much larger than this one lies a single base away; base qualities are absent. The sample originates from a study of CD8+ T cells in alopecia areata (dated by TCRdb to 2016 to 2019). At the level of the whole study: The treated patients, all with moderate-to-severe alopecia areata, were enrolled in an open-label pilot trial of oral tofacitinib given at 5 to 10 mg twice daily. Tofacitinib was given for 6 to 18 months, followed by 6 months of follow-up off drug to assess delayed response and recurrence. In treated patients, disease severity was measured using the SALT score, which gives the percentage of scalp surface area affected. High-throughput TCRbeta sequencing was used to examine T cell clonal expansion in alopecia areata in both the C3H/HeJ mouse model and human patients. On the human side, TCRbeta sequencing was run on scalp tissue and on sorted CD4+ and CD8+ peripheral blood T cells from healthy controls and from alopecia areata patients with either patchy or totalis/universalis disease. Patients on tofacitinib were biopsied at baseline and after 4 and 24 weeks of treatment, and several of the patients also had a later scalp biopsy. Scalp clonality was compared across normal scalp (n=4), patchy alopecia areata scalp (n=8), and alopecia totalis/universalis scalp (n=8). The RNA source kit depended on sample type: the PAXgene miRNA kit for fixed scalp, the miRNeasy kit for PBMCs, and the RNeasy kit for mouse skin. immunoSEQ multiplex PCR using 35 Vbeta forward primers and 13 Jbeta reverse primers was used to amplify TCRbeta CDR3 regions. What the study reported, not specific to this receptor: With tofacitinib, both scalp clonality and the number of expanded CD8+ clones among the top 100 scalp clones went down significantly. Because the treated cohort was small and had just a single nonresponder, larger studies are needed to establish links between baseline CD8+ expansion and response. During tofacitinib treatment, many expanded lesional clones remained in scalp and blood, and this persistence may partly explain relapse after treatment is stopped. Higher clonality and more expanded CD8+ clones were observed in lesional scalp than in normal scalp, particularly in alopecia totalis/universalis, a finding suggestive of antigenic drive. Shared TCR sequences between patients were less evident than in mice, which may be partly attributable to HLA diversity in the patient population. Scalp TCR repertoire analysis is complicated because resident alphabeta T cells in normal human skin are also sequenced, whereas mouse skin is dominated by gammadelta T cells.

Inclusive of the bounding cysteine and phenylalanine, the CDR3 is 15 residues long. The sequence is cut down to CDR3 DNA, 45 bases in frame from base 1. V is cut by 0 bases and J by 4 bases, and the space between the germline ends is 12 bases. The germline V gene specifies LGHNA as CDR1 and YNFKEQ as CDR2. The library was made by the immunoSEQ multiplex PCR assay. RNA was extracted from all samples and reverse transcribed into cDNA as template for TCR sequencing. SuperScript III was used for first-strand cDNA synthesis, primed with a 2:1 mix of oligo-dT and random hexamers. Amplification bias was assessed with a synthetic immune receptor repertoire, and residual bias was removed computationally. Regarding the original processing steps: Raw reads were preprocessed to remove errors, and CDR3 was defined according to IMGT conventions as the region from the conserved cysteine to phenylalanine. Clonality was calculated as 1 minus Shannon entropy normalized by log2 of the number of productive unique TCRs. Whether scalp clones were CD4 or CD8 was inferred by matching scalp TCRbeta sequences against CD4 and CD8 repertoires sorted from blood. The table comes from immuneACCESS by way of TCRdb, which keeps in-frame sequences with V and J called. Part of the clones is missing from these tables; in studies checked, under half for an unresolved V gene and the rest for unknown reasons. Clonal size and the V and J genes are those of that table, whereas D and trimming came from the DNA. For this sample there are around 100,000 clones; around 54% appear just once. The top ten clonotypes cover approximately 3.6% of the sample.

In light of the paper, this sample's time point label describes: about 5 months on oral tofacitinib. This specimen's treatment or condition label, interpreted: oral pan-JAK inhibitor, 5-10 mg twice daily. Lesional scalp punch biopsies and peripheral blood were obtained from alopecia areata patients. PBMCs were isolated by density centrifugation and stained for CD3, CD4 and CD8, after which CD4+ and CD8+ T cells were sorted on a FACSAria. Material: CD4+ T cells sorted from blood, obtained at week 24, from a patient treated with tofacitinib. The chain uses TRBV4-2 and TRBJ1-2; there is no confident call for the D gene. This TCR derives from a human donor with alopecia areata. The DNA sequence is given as TGTGCCAGCAGCCAAGATTCAGCCGTGAGCTATGGCTACACCTTC. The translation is CASSQDSAVSYGYTF.